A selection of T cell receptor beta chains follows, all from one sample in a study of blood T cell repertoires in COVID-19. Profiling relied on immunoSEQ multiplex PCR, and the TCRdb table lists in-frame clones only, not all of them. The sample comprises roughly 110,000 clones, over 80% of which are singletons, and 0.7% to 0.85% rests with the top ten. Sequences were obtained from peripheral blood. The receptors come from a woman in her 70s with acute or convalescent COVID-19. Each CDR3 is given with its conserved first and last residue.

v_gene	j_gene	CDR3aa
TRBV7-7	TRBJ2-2	CASSLDGGANTGELFF
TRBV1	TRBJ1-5	CPGQGNQPQHF
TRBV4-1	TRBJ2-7	CASSQDTGGTLYEQYF
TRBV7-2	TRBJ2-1	CASSSFSGRANEQFF
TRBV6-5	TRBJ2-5	CASSLQGAWETQYF
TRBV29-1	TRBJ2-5	CSVSLAGETQYF
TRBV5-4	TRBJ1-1	CASSWGTGRAGTEAFF
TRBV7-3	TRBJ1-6	CASSLEGQAAPLHF
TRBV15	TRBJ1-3	CATSRDLGRGNTIYF
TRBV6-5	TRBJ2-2	CASSPLRTGNGELFF
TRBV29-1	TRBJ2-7	CSARTGGYEQYF
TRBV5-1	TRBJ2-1	CASRETGAAGLRAYNEQFF
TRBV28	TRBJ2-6	CASSLMRNSGANVLTF
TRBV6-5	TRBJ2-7	CASSYGRGAYEQYF
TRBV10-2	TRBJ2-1	CASRSSGSHEQFF
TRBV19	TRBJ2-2	CASSIAAGGSGAGELFF
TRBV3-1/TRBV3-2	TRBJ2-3	CASSDGGTSTDTQYF
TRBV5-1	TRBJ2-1	CASSFDLAYNEQFF
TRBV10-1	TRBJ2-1	CASSETGDPKQFF
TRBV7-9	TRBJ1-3	CASSDRGIENTIYF
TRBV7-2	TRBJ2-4	CASSFATPSKNIQYF
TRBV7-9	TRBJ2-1	CASSLAETGGQFF
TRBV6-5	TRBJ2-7	CASSYAYEQYF
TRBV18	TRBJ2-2	CASSSSTAQGELFF
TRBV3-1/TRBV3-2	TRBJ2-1	CASSQDGGRTNEQFF
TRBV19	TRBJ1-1	CASSGGRHSNTEAFF
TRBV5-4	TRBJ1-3	CASSYSTRSPGNTIYF
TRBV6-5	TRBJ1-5	CASSPSTGRNQPQHF